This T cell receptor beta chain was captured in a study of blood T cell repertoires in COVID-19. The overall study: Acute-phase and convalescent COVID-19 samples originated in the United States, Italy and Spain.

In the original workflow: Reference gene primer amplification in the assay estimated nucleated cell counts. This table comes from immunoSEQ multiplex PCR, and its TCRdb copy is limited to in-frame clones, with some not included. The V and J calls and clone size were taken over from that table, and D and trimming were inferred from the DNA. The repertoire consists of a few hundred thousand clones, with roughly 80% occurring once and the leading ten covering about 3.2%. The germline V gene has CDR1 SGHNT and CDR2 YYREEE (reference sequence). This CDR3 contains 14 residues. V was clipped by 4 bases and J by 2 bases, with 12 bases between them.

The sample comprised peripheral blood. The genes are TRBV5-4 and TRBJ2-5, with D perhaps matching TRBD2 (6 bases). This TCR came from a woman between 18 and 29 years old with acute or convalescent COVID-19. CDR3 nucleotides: TGTGCCAGCAGCAAGGAGGGCCTTCAAGAGACCCAGTACTTC. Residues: CASSKEGLQETQYF.